This record concerns one T cell receptor beta chain sequence. What it recognizes is unknown. RNA amounts of about 0.5 to 1 ug underwent reverse transcription with random hexamers. Amplification of TCR beta CDR3 used immunoSEQ multiplex PCR across 54 Vbeta and 13 Jbeta. TCRdb re-analysed the immunoSEQ multiplex PCR reads in MiXCR, keeping a single row per CDR3 protein. The repertoire holds about 280,000 distinct CDR3 sequences, with around 83% as singletons. TEMRA cells were enriched by FACS, and CD4+ and CD8+ T cells were negatively isolated. The data were taken from a study of CD8 T cells in Susac syndrome. With V trimmed by 2 bases and J by 1 base, 6 bases remained unmatched. The CDR3 extends over 15 amino acids. Germline lookup yields CDR1 DFQATT and CDR2 SNEGSKA (reference sequence). Study conclusions and caveats: That the number of individuals in its TCR sequencing and HLA analysis was relatively small was acknowledged by the study.

The chain couples TRBV20-1 to TRBJ2-7, with TRBD2 matching 9 bases. This sequence was found in a human donor with multiple sclerosis. Input material: CD8+ T cells from PBMCs. The CDR3 DNA reads TGCAGTGCTAGACAACTAGCGGGCCCTTCCTACGAGCAGTACTTC. Protein product: CSARQLAGPSYEQYF.